Listed below are T cell receptor beta chains from one sample, sequenced in a study of cytomegalovirus exposure and HLA in healthy donors. Here immunoSEQ multiplex PCR was the method, and the copy in TCRdb shows in-frame clones only, minus some. This repertoire includes 29,000 or so clones. Sequencing was done on a sample of PBMCs. The receptors stem from a man aged 25-40 years in good health and CMV-seronegative. The CDR3 runs from the conserved cysteine through the conserved F or W. D genes are given only for firm matches.

V,J,D,DNA,CDR3
TRBV7-2,TRBJ2-7,-,TGTGCCAGCAGCTTAGCGCAAGTTAGCGAGCAGTACTTC,CASSLAQVSEQYF
TRBV5-1,TRBJ2-7,TRBD2,TGCGCCAGCAGCCCCGTGACTAGCGTAAGGGACGAGCAGTACTTC,CASSPVTSVRDEQYF
TRBV7-9,TRBJ2-3,-,TGTGCCAGCAGCTGGGAGGCAGTTAGCACAGATACGCAGTATTTT,CASSWEAVSTDTQYF
TRBV12-1,TRBJ1-4,-,TGTGCCAGCATCCCACTGACAGACACAACTAATGAAAAACTGTTTTTT,CASIPLTDTTNEKLFF
TRBV5-8,TRBJ2-7,-,TGTGCCAGCGGCCACAGGGTCGGCTACGAGCAGTACTTC,CASGHRVGYEQYF
TRBV7-9,TRBJ2-3,TRBD2,TGTGCCAGCAGCTTAGCTACCGGGACTAGCGGGAGAGGGGATACGCAGTATTTT,CASSLATGTSGRGDTQYF
TRBV7-2,TRBJ1-1,TRBD1,TGTGCCAGCAGCGTCTCCGGGACAGCTAACACTGAAGCTTTCTTT,CASSVSGTANTEAFF
TRBV19,TRBJ2-5,-,TGTGCCAGTAGTACGACGAGAGGTTACCAAGAGACCCAGTACTTC,CASSTTRGYQETQYF
TRBV5-6,TRBJ1-1,-,TGTGCCAGCAGCCAACCGACAAACATGAACACTGAAGCTTTCTTT,CASSQPTNMNTEAFF
TRBV29-1,TRBJ2-2,TRBD1,TGCAGCGTTCGATCGGGACAGCCCTCGACCGGGGAGCTGTTTTTT,CSVRSGQPSTGELFF
TRBV9,TRBJ1-3,TRBD1,TGTGCCAGCAGCGTAGCAGGACAGGGCAACACCATATATTTT,CASSVAGQGNTIYF
TRBV9,TRBJ2-7,TRBD1,TGTGCCAGCAGCGTAGGTGGGACAGGGGTCTACGAGCAGTACTTC,CASSVGGTGVYEQYF
TRBV5-1,TRBJ1-1,-,TGCGCCAGCAGCATGGACCCTATGGGGAGCACTGAAGCTTTCTTT,CASSMDPMGSTEAFF
TRBV7-8,TRBJ1-2,TRBD1,TGTGCCAGCAGCTTAGGGACAGGGGATGGCTACACCTTC,CASSLGTGDGYTF
TRBV10-3,TRBJ1-5,TRBD1,TGTGCCGCATTTCCAGGGGGCGCGGGGGAGCCCCAGCATTTT,CAAFPGGAGEPQHF
TRBV5-6,TRBJ2-7,-,TGTGCCAGCAGCTTTCCAGGGAATTACGAGCAGTACTTC,CASSFPGNYEQYF
TRBV6-1,TRBJ2-7,TRBD1,TGTGCCAGCAGTGTTGGGACAGGCTCTGGCTCCGAGCAGTACTTC,CASSVGTGSGSEQYF
TRBV19,TRBJ2-7,-,TGTGCCAGCTCGGCGGGTCTCTCCTACGAGCAGTACTTC,CASSAGLSYEQYF
TRBV11-2,TRBJ2-1,TRBD2,TGTGCCAGCAGCTTAAGAATTTCGGCTAGCGGTTACAATGAGCAGTTCTTC,CASSLRISASGYNEQFF
TRBV2,TRBJ2-7,-,TGTGCCAGCAGTAGCGGGCTTTCCTACGAGCAGTACTTC,CASSSGLSYEQYF
TRBV6-1,TRBJ2-7,TRBD2,TGTGCCAGCAGGCTGGGACTAGCCTACGAGCAGTACTTC,CASRLGLAYEQYF
TRBV6-5,TRBJ2-7,-,TGTGCCAGCAGTTACTCTCGGGGATCCTACGAGCAGTACTTC,CASSYSRGSYEQYF
TRBV19,TRBJ2-1,-,TGTGCCAGTATAAATTCCTACAATGAGCAGTTCTTC,CASINSYNEQFF
TRBV11-1,TRBJ1-5,-,TGTGCCAGCAGCTTTAATCTGAATCAGCCCCAGCATTTT,CASSFNLNQPQHF
TRBV19,TRBJ1-1,TRBD1,TGTGCCAGTAGTATACGGGACAGGAACACTGAAGCTTTCTTT,CASSIRDRNTEAFF
TRBV7-2,TRBJ1-4,TRBD1,TGTGCCAGCAGCCGTCCAGGGGGAACAGAAAAACTGTTTTTT,CASSRPGGTEKLFF
TRBV5-1,TRBJ1-4,-,TGCGCCAGCAGCAACCCACAGGGCGGGAATGAAAAACTGTTTTTT,CASSNPQGGNEKLFF
TRBV9,TRBJ2-1,TRBD1,TGTGCCAGCAGCATAAACCGGGACAGTAGCTCCTACAATGAGCAGTTCTTC,CASSINRDSSSYNEQFF
TRBV5-1,TRBJ1-4,-,TGCGCCAGCAGCTTTCTTCCAACTAATGAAAAACTGTTTTTT,CASSFLPTNEKLFF
TRBV7-9,TRBJ1-1,-,TGTGCCAGCAGCTCCTATGGGCTAGAAGCTTTCTTT,CASSSYGLEAFF
TRBV7-2,TRBJ2-5,TRBD2,TGTGCCAGCAGCTTAGATACGGGGAGGGAGGAGACCCAGTACTTC,CASSLDTGREETQYF
TRBV6-5,TRBJ1-2,TRBD1,TGTGCCAGCAGTGGACCATCGACAGGGAACGGCTACACCTTC,CASSGPSTGNGYTF
TRBV5-1,TRBJ2-1,TRBD1,TGCGCCAGCAGCTTGGGGACAGGGAGGTTCGAGCAGTTCTTC,CASSLGTGRFEQFF
TRBV6-5,TRBJ2-7,TRBD2,TGTGCCAGCAGTTACTCGGCGGGGGATAGCTACGAGCAGTACTTC,CASSYSAGDSYEQYF
TRBV28,TRBJ2-2,-,TGTGCCAGCAGTTTAGCCGGGAGCACCGGGGAGCTGTTTTTT,CASSLAGSTGELFF
TRBV5-1,TRBJ1-2,-,TGCGCCAGCAGCTTGTGCAACAGGCGGTACTATGGCTACACCTTC,CASSLCNRRYYGYTF
TRBV6-5,TRBJ1-1,TRBD1,TGTGCCAGCAGTTTCCGGACAGGGAACACTGAAGCTTTCTTT,CASSFRTGNTEAFF
TRBV5-8,TRBJ2-1,TRBD1,TGTGCCAGCAGCCGGGACAGGAACAATGAGCAGTTCTTC,CASSRDRNNEQFF